The entry below describes one T cell receptor (beta chain). The source of the sample is a study of cytomegalovirus exposure and HLA in healthy donors. Assay: immunoSEQ multiplex PCR; the TCRdb copy retains only in-frame clones and omits some. The table records about 140,000 clones, approximately 87% of them present only once. This sequence originates from a man younger than 30 in good health and CMV-seronegative. Sequencing input: PBMCs.

CDR3 protein: CASSQVRGGGAYNEQFF. DNA of the CDR3: TGTGCCAGCAGCCAAGTACGCGGCGGGGGGGCTTACAATGAGCAGTTCTTC. The chain carries TRBV14 and TRBJ2-1; 9 nucleotides agree with TRBD2. CDR1 and CDR2 (germline): SGHDN, FVKESK. With V trimmed by 1 base and J by 4 bases, 8 bases remained unmatched. This CDR3 is built from 17 residues. The whole variable domain, filled in from reference TRBV14 and TRBJ2-1, reads EAGVTQFPSHSVIEKGQTVTLRCDPISGHDNLYWYRRVMGKEIKFLLHFVKESKQDESGMPNNRFLAERTGGTYSTLKVQPAELEDSGVYFCASSQVRGGGAYNEQFFGPGTRLTVL.